This entry is about one TCR beta chain. These data originate in a study of T-cell memory formation after mild COVID-19. MiXCR, run by TCRdb on the 5' RACE reads, gives a single entry per CDR3 protein. The profile shows about 350,000 distinct CDR3 sequences, approximately 13% of them singletons. The V and J ends lost 3 bases and 10 bases respectively, with 22 bases between them. The CDR3 contains 15 residues. CDR1 and CDR2 from the germline V gene are SGHRS and YFSETQ. The chain uses TRBV5-1 and TRBJ1-1; D is unclear. Sequencing was performed on PBMCs or a T cell subset sorted from them (not recorded which). The receptor was derived from a man younger than 35 who had mild COVID-19 (a few samples of this study predate the infection). Cell type and time point are not known. The CDR3 DNA follows: TGCGCCAGCAGCTCTAACTTCCTTAGGGATGGCGGAGCTTTCTTT. Translated: CASSSNFLRDGGAFF.